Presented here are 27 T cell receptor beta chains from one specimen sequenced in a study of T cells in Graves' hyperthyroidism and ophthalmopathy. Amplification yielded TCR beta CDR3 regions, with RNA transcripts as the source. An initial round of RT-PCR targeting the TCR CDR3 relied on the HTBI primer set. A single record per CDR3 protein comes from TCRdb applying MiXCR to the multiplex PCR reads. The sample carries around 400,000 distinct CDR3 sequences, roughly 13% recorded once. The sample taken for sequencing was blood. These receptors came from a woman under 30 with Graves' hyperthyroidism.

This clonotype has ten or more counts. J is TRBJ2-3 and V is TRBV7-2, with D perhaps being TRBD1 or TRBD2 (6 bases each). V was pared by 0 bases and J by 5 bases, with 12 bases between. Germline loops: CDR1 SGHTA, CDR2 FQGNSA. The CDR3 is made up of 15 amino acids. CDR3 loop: CASSLAGGEVDTQYF. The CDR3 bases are TGTGCCAGCAGCTTAGCCGGGGGCGAAGTAGATACGCAGTATTTT.

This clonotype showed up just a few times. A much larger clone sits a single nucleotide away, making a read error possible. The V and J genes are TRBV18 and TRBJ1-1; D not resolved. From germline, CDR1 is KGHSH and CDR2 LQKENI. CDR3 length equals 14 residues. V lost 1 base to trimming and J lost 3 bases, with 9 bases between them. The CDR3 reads CASSPRTRDTEAFF. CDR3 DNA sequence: TGTGCCAGCTCACCACGAACTAGGGACACTGAAGCTTTCTTT.

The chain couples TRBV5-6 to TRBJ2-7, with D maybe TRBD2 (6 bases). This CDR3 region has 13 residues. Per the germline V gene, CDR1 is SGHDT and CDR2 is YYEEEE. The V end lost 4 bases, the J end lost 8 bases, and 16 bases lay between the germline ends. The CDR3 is CASSAGGAAKQYF. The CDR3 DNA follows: TGTGCCAGCAGCGCTGGAGGGGCAGCCAAGCAGTACTTC.

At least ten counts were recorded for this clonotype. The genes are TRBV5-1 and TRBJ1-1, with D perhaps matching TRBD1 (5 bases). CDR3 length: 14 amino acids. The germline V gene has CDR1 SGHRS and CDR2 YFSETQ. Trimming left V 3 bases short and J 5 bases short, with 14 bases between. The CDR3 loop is CASSWAGGSTEAFF. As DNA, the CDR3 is TGCGCCAGCAGCTGGGCGGGGGGAAGTACTGAAGCTTTCTTT.

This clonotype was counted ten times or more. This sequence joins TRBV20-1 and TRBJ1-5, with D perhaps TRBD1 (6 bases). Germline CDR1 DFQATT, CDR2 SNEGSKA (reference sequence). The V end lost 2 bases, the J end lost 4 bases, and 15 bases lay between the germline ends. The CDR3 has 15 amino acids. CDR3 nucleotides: TGCAGTGCTAGAAGGGGGGGGGCGATGAATCAGCCCCAGCATTTT. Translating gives CSARRGGAMNQPQHF.

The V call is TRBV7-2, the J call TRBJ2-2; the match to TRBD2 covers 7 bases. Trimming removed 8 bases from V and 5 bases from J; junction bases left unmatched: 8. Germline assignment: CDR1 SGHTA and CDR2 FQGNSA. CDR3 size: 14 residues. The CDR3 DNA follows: TGTGCCAGCTGGGGGGGAGTGGGGACCGGGGAGCTGTTTTTT. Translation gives CASWGGVGTGELFF.

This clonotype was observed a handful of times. The CDR3, as DNA: TGTGCCAGCAGCTTTGCGGACAGCAGAAACACTGAAGCTTTCTTT. Its translation is CASSFADSRNTEAFF. This sequence joins TRBV11-2 and TRBJ1-1; TRBD1 might be the D (6 bases). The CDR3 is made up of 15 amino acids. Trimming shortened V by 3 bases and J by 2 bases, and 13 bases separated the two germline ends. Germline V gene data show CDR1 as SGHAT and CDR2 as FQNNGV.

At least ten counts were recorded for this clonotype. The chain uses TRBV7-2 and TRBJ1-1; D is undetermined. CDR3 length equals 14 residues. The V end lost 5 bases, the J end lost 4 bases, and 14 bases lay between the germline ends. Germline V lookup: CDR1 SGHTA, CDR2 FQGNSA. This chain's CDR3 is CASSPEGPSTEAFF. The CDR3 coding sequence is TGTGCCAGCAGCCCAGAGGGCCCTAGCACTGAAGCTTTCTTT.

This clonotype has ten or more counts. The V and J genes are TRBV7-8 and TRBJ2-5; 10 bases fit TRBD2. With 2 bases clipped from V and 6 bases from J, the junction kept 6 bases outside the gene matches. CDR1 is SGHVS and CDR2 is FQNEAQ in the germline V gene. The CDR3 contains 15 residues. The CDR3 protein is CASSLLSSGSKTQYF. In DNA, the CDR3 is TGTGCCAGCAGCTTATTATCTAGCGGGAGTAAGACCCAGTACTTC.

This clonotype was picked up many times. The CDR3 nucleotides are TGTGCCAGCGGGAGGGAGGTTACAGAGACCCAGTACTTC. Its translation is CASGREVTETQYF. This chain uses TRBV6-1 with TRBJ2-5, with 7 positions matching TRBD2. This CDR3 is 13 amino acids long. With 8 bases clipped from V and 4 bases from J, the junction kept 7 bases outside the gene matches. The germline V gene has CDR1 MNHNS and CDR2 SASEGT.

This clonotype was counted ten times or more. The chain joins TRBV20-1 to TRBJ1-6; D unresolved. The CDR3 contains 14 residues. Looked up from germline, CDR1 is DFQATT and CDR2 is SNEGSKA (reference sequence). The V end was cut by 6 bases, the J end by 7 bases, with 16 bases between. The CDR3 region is CSASGSGRNSPLHF. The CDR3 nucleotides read TGCAGTGCCTCCGGGTCTGGAAGGAATTCACCCCTCCACTTT.

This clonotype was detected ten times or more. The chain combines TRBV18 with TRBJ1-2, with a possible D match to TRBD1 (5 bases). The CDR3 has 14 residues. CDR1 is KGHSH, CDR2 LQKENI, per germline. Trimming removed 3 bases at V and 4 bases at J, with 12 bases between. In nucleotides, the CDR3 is TGTGCCAGCTCACCGGACACCCACACCTATGGCTACACCTTC. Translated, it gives CASSPDTHTYGYTF.

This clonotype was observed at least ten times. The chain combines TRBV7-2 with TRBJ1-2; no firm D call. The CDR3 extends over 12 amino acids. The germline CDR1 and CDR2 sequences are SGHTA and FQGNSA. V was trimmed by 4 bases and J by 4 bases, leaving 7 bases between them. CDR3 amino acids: CASSSSLYGYTF. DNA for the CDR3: TGTGCCAGCAGCTCATCCCTCTATGGCTACACCTTC.

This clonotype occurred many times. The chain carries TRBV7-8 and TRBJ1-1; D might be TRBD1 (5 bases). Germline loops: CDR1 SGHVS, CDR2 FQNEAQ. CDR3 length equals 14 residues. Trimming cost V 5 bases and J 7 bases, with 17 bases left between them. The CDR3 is CASSTGRLPIEAFF. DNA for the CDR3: TGTGCCAGCAGCACGGGACGACTACCGATTGAAGCTTTCTTT.

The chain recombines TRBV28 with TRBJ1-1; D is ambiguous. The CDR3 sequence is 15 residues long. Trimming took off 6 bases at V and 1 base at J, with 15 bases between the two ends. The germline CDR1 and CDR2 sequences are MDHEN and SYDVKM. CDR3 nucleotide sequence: TGTGCCAGCAGACCCTACTCAAGCTGGAACACTGAAGCTTTCTTT. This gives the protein CASRPYSSWNTEAFF.

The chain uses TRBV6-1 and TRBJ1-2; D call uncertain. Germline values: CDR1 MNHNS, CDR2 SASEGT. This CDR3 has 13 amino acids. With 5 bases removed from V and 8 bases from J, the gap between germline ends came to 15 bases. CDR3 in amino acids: CASSPSGPWGYTF. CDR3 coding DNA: TGTGCCAGCAGTCCCAGCGGCCCCTGGGGCTACACCTTC.

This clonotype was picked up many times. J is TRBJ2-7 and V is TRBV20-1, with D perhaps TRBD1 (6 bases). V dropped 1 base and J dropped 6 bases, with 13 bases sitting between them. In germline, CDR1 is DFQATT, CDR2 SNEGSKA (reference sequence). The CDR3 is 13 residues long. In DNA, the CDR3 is TGCAGTGCTAGAGCCGGGACACCATCCGAGCAGTACTTC. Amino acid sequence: CSARAGTPSEQYF.

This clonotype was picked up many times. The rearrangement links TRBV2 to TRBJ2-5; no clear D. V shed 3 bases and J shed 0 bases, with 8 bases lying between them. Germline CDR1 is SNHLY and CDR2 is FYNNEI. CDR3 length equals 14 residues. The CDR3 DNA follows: TGTGCCAGCAGTGATAAGTCAGACCAAGAGACCCAGTACTTC. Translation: CASSDKSDQETQYF.

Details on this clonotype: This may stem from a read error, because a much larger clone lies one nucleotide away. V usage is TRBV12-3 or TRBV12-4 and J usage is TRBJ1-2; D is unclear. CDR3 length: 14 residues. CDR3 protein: CAGSPEAASYGYTF. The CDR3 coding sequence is TGTGCCGGCAGTCCCGAGGCGGCGAGCTATGGCTACACCTTC.

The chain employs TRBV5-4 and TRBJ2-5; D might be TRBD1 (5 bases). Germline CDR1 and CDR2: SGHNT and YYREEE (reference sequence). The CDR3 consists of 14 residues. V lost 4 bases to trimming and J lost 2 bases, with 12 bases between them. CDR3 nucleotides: TGTGCCAGCAGCCCTAATCAGGGACAAGAGACCCAGTACTTC. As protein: CASSPNQGQETQYF.

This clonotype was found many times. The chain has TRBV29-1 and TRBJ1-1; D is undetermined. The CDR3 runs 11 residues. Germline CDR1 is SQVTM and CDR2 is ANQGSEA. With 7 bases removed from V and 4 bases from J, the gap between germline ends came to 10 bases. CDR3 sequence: CSAGEGTEAFF. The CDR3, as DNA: TGCAGCGCCGGGGAAGGCACTGAAGCTTTCTTT.

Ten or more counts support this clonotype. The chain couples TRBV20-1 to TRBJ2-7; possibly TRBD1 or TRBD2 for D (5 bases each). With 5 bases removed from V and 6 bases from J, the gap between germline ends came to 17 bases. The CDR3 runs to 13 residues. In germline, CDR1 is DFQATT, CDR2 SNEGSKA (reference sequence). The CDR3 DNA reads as TGCAGTGCTGCTCGGGACCGCCCCCTCGAGCAGTACTTC. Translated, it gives CSAARDRPLEQYF.

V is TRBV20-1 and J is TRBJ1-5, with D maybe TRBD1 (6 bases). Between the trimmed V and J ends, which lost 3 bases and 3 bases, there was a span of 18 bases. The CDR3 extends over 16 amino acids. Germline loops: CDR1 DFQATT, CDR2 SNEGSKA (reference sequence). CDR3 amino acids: CSASEGGGLYNQPQHF. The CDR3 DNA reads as TGCAGTGCTAGCGAAGGCGGGGGGCTCTACAATCAGCCCCAGCATTTT.

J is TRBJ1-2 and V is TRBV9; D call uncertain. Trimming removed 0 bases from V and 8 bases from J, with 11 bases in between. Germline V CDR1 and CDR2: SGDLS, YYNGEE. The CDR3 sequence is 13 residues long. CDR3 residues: CASSVEVGNGYTF. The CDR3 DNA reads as TGTGCCAGCAGCGTAGAGGTCGGAAACGGCTACACCTTC.

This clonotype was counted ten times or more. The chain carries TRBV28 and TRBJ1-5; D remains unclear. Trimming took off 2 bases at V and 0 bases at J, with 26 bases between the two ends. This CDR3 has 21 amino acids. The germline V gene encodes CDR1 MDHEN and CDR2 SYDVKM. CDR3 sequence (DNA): TGTGCCAGCAGTTTAGACGGTATCCCGCCGGGTCGGTCTTATAGCAATCAGCCCCAGCATTTT. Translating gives CASSLDGIPPGRSYSNQPQHF. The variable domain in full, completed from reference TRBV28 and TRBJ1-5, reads DVKVTQSSRYLVKRTGEKVFLECVQDMDHENMFWYRQDPGLGLRLIYFSYDVKMKEKGDIPEGYSVSREKKERFSLILESASTNQTSMYLCASSLDGIPPGRSYSNQPQHFGDGTRLSIL.

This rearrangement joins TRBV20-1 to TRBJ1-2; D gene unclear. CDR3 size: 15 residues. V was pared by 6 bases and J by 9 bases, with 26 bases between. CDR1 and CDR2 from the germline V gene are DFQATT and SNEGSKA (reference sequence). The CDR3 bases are TGCAGTGCGATACCTTTGATGGGGATCGGGTATAGCTACACCTTC. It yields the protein CSAIPLMGIGYSYTF.

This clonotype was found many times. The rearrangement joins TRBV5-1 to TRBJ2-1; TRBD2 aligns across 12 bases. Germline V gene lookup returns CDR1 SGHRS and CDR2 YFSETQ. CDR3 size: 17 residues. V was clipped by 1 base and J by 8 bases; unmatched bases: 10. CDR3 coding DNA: TGCGCCAGCAGCTTGAGGTTGACTAGCGGGAGCCAGGATGAGCAGTTCTTC. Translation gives CASSLRLTSGSQDEQFF.